This TCR beta chain was found in a study of T-cell reconstitution after alpha-beta-depleted transplantation in children. CDR1 SGHRS and CDR2 YFSETQ come from the germline V gene. Deletions cut 5 bases from V and 4 bases from J, with 8 bases between. The CDR3 consists of 12 residues. Preparation of the TCRbeta library was carried out with unique molecular identifiers. One entry per CDR3 protein, called by TCRdb with MiXCR from the PCR reads. The sample lists approximately 630,000 distinct CDR3 sequences, approximately 14% occurring once. Points from the study as a whole: For some patients, TCRbeta diversity was high at day 60 because of recipient T cells and thymic progenitors that survived. Reported findings indicate that, about two months after transplant, alpha-beta T cells came from several hundred expanded clones, which were derived from non-depleted graft cells. Among T cells one year after transplant, newly produced cells accounted for most counts and diversity.

This clonotype was counted ten times or more. Its antigen is currently unknown. The chain is built from TRBV5-1 and TRBJ2-3; D not certain. This receptor was identified in a girl aged 2 to 10 with congenital amegakaryocytic thrombocytopenia, due to receive a stem cell transplant. Material: PBMCs, obtained before TCRalphabeta/CD19-depleted stem cell transplant. Here the CDR3 reads CASSRVADTQYF. The CDR3 DNA reads TGCGCCAGCAGTAGGGTCGCAGATACGCAGTATTTT.